The 17 T cell receptor beta chains listed next were all sequenced from one sample in a study of graft-versus-host responses after intestinal transplantation. Clones were read by immunoSEQ multiplex PCR, and TCRdb kept only the in-frame ones, dropping some. The top ten hold under 1% of the sample, which has fewer than 30,000 clones, 70% to 90% seen once. The specimen was PBMCs, collected approximately 450 days after intestinal transplant. The receptors were gathered from a human patient who received an intestinal transplant, so some T cells may come from the graft donor.

This clone showed up just once. This rearrangement joins TRBV19 to TRBJ1-1; D is unclear. CDR3 length: 13 residues. V was shortened by 6 bases and J by 5 bases, with 13 bases between the two germline ends. Germline V lookup: CDR1 LNHDA, CDR2 SQIVND (reference sequence). CDR3 residues: CASRIERETEAFF. The CDR3, as DNA: TGTGCCAGTAGAATTGAGAGGGAAACTGAAGCTTTCTTT. Full variable domain (missing parts from reference TRBV19 and TRBJ1-1): DGGITQSPKYLFRKEGQNVTLSCEQNLNHDAMYWYRQDPGQGLRLIYYSQIVNDFQKGDIAEGYSVSREKKESFPLTVTSAQKNPTAFYLCASRIERETEAFFGQGTRLTVV.

The chain recombines TRBV6-1 with TRBJ2-6; weak D call: TRBD1 (6 bases). V lost 4 bases, J lost 4 bases, and 17 bases lay in between. The CDR3 is made up of 17 amino acids. The germline gives CDR1 MNHNS, CDR2 SASEGT. This CDR3 reads CASSGSRGILGANVLTF. DNA for the CDR3: TGTGCCAGCAGTGGGAGCAGGGGTATTTTGGGGGCCAACGTCCTGACTTTC.

V is TRBV2 and J is TRBJ2-7, with 11 bases that match TRBD2. Germline V gives CDR1 SNHLY, CDR2 FYNNEI. After removal of 6 bases from V and 4 bases from J, the junction contained 5 bases not matched to a gene. The CDR3 contains 14 residues. Here the CDR3 reads CASRAGTSGYEQYF. DNA for the CDR3: TGTGCCAGCAGGGCCGGGACTAGCGGTTACGAGCAGTACTTC.

This chain connects TRBV6-6 to TRBJ2-7; D is uncertain. V was cut by 2 bases and J by 4 bases, with 9 bases left in between. This CDR3 spans 13 amino acids. The V gene's germline CDR1 is MNHNY and CDR2 SVGAGI (reference sequence). The CDR3, as DNA: TGTGCCAGCAGTTACGACTTTGGGTACGAGCAGTACTTC. Translated: CASSYDFGYEQYF.

The chain joins TRBV15 to TRBJ1-5; 7 bases line up with TRBD1. The CDR3 runs 15 residues. The V and J ends lost 3 bases and 1 base, in that order; junction bases with no gene match: 3. The germline gives CDR1 LNHNV, CDR2 YYDKDF (reference sequence). In DNA, the CDR3 is TGTGCCACCAGCAGCAGGGGGGGGAGCAATCAGCCCCAGCATTTT. The encoded protein is CATSSRGGSNQPQHF.

This rearrangement joins TRBV7-2 to TRBJ1-2; no definite D call. The CDR3 is made up of 16 amino acids. Trimming took off 5 bases at V and 3 bases at J, with 19 bases between the two ends. Per germline, CDR1 SGHTA and CDR2 FQGNSA. The CDR3 here is CASSPTVLGPDYGYTF. CDR3 coding DNA: TGTGCCAGCAGCCCGACTGTTCTCGGTCCAGACTATGGCTACACCTTC.

This rearrangement joins TRBV6-5 to TRBJ2-7; 7 bases line up with TRBD2. With 0 bases clipped from V and 3 bases from J, the junction kept 2 bases outside the gene matches. Per germline, CDR1 MNHEY and CDR2 SVGAGI. The CDR3 runs to 14 residues. The DNA of the CDR3 is TGTGCCAGCAGTTACTCGACGGGAGGCTACGAGCAGTACTTC. Amino acids: CASSYSTGGYEQYF.

The CDR3 sequence: CASSPKISADQETQYF. The DNA for the CDR3 is TGCGCCAGCAGCCCTAAAATATCGGCAGACCAAGAGACCCAGTACTTC. The genes are TRBV4-1 and TRBJ2-5, with unresolved D. The CDR3 length is 16 residues. Germline lookup yields CDR1 MGHRA and CDR2 YSYEKL. V lost 4 bases and J 0 bases, leaving 15 bases between the germline ends.

This clone was counted only a few times. The chain is built from TRBV19 and TRBJ2-2, with D unresolved. Per the germline V gene, CDR1 is LNHDA and CDR2 is SQIVND (reference sequence). V was shortened by 3 bases and J by 4 bases, with 0 bases between the two germline ends. The CDR3 has 11 amino acids. CDR3 nucleotide sequence: TGTGCCAGTAGTATCACCGGGGAGCTGTTTTTT. Amino acid sequence: CASSITGELFF.

This chain links TRBV6-5 with TRBJ1-3, with 7 bases lining up with TRBD1. With V trimmed by 7 bases and J by 2 bases, 5 bases remained unmatched. The CDR3 length is 14 residues. Germline CDR1 and CDR2: MNHEY and SVGAGI. CDR3: CASTKTGTGNTIYF. CDR3 sequence (DNA): TGTGCCAGCACAAAGACAGGGACTGGAAACACCATATATTTT.

The chain carries TRBV5-4 and TRBJ2-6; D gene unclear. The CDR3 sequence is 14 residues long. Germline V gene lookup returns CDR1 SGHNT and CDR2 YYREEE (reference sequence). Trimming pared 5 bases from V and 0 bases from J, leaving 6 bases between. The CDR3 sequence: CASRGFSGANVLTF. In nucleotides, the CDR3 is TGTGCCAGCAGGGGGTTCTCTGGGGCCAACGTCCTGACTTTC.

The V call is TRBV25-1, the J call TRBJ2-2, with TRBD2 matching over 10 bases. Germline loops: CDR1 MGHDK, CDR2 SYGVNS. The junction had 12 bases not matched to a gene; V was cut back by 6 bases and J by 2 bases. The CDR3 contains 18 residues. The CDR3 sequence is CASSPGLSGRVNTGELFF. In DNA form, the CDR3 reads TGTGCCAGCAGCCCGGGGCTCAGCGGGAGGGTTAACACCGGGGAGCTGTTTTTT.

As regards this clone: At one boundary the junction diverges from the germline segment, which might be a read error. For the CDR3, the DNA is TGTGCCAGCGGCGTAGAACCCAGGGACACCGGGGAGCTGTTTTTT. Amino acids: CASGVEPRDTGELFF. The V and J genes are TRBV9 and TRBJ2-2; D possibly corresponds to TRBD1 (5 bases). CDR1 is SGDLS, CDR2 YYNGEE, per germline. The CDR3 is 15 amino acids.

The chain joins TRBV6-1 to TRBJ2-7, with D uncertain. The germline V gene has CDR1 MNHNS and CDR2 SASEGT. The length of the CDR3 is 13 residues. Trimming shortened V by 7 bases and J by 0 bases, and 10 bases separated the two germline ends. CDR3 region: CASTPVNSYEQYF. CDR3 sequence (DNA): TGTGCCAGCACCCCGGTTAACTCCTACGAGCAGTACTTC.

The chain employs TRBV5-6 and TRBJ2-7, with no clear D. The CDR3 is made up of 14 amino acids. Trimming took 0 bases from V and 3 from J, leaving 10 bases between them. From germline, CDR1 is SGHDT and CDR2 YYEEEE. In DNA, the CDR3 is TGTGCCAGCAGCTTGGGATCGGGCCGCTACGAGCAGTACTTC. This codes for CASSLGSGRYEQYF.

The rearrangement joins TRBV9 to TRBJ2-5; D not resolved. Trimming took off 0 bases at V and 3 bases at J, with 6 bases between the two ends. There are 13 residues in the CDR3. The V gene's germline CDR1 is SGDLS and CDR2 YYNGEE. The CDR3 DNA sequence: TGTGCCAGCAGCGTAGCCCAGAAAGAGACCCAGTACTTC. Translation gives CASSVAQKETQYF.

V gene TRBV6-1 combines with J gene TRBJ1-1; unclear D gene. The V and J ends lost 5 bases and 5 bases respectively, with 12 bases between them. Germline V gene lookup returns CDR1 MNHNS and CDR2 SASEGT. The CDR3 is 13 residues long. The DNA of the CDR3 is TGTGCCAGCAGTTTCGCCGAAAGGACTGAAGCTTTCTTT. Its translation is CASSFAERTEAFF.